The next 27 T cell receptor beta chains were all read from a single sample in a study of beta chain features in type 1 diabetes. Study results and limitations: In all four CD4+ subsets, TCRB CDR3 length was significantly, moderately reduced in type 1 diabetes.

The whole isolated RNA underwent reverse transcription, so sequencing captured expressed TCRB transcripts. Repertoires were generated with immunoSEQ multiplex PCR, while TCRdb's copy carries only in-frame clones and drops some. The profile shows 250,000 or so clones, roughly 13% of them singletons. Which antigens these TCRs recognize remains unknown. Sequencing was carried out using naive CD4+ T cells from blood. The receptors shown here come from a man younger than 45 with type 1 diabetes.

This clone was seen a few times. V usage is TRBV21-1 and J usage is TRBJ2-2; no check of the table's D call, TRBD1, against the DNA was made. TRBV21-1 is designated a pseudogene. The CDR3 is 15 residues long. The CDR3 sequence is CASSKGTGGTGELFF. The CDR3 bases are TGTGCCAGCAGCAAAGGTACAGGGGGGACCGGGGAGCTGTTTTTT.

This clone has only a few counts. The chain uses TRBV18 and TRBJ2-5; no definite D call. Germline loops: CDR1 KGHSH, CDR2 LQKENI. The CDR3 totals 15 residues. V shed 0 bases and J shed 4 bases, with 12 bases lying between them. The CDR3: CASSPPTGVGETQYF. CDR3 nucleotide sequence: TGTGCCAGCTCACCACCAACTGGAGTAGGAGAGACCCAGTACTTC. Together with reference TRBV18 and TRBJ2-5, the CDR3 gives the full variable domain: NAGVMQNPRHLVRRRGQEARLRCSPMKGHSHVYWYRQLPEEGLKFMVYLQKENIIDESGMPKERFSAEFPKEGPSILRIQQVVRGDSAAYFCASSPPTGVGETQYFGPGTRLLVL.

This clone was counted only a few times. Here the CDR3 reads CASSLSGGAGETQYF. The CDR3, as DNA: TGTGCCAGCAGCTTAAGCGGGGGGGCCGGAGAGACCCAGTACTTC. The rearrangement joins TRBV7-9 to TRBJ2-5; 10 nucleotides agree with TRBD2. The length of the CDR3 is 15 residues. The germline V gene encodes CDR1 SEHNR and CDR2 FQNEAQ (reference sequence). V lost 2 bases and J lost 4; bases outside the gene matches: 4.

The chain recombines TRBV11-1 with TRBJ2-3, with a possible D match to TRBD1 (6 bases). V lost 6 bases to trimming and J lost 0 bases, with 13 bases between them. CDR1 SGHAT and CDR2 FQDESV come from the germline V gene (reference sequence). This CDR3 is built from 15 residues. The CDR3 spells CASRAGTPSTDTQYF. Here the CDR3 DNA reads TGTGCCAGCAGAGCCGGGACACCTAGCACAGATACGCAGTATTTT.

About this clone itself: Other nucleotide sequences in the sample specify the same CDR3. J is TRBJ2-2 and V is TRBV5-1; 11 bases align to TRBD2. This CDR3 is built from 16 residues. Germline lookup yields CDR1 SGHRS and CDR2 YFSETQ. The J segment lost 1 base and the V segment lost 5 bases, leaving 4 bases of the junction unmatched. The CDR3: CASSSGTSGNTGELFF. DNA of the CDR3: TGCGCCAGCAGTTCCGGGACTAGCGGGAACACCGGGGAGCTGTTTTTT.

The genes are TRBV5-4 and TRBJ1-2; TRBD1 matches 9 bases. This CDR3 has 15 residues. Germline V lookup: CDR1 SGHNT, CDR2 YYREEE (reference sequence). V trimming: 2 bases; J trimming: 2 bases; junction bases outside the gene matches: 4. The CDR3, as DNA: TGTGCCAGCAGCTTCCCCACAGGGGGCAACTATGGCTACACCTTC. It specifies CASSFPTGGNYGYTF.

This clone was found a few times. This chain uses TRBV2 with TRBJ2-7; possible D gene TRBD2, 5 bases. Germline V gene lookup returns CDR1 SNHLY and CDR2 FYNNEI. Trimming shortened V by 3 bases and J by 5 bases, and 11 bases separated the two germline ends. This CDR3 has 13 amino acids. The CDR3 DNA reads as TGTGCCAGCAGTGACCAGTCCGGGGACGAGCAGTACTTC. As protein: CASSDQSGDEQYF.

This clone was observed a handful of times. V and J are TRBV5-1 and TRBJ1-5, with 7 bases aligning to TRBD1. CDR1 and CDR2 (germline): SGHRS, YFSETQ. CDR3 length: 15 amino acids. The junction had 9 bases not matched to a gene; V was cut back by 4 bases and J by 5 bases. The CDR3: CASSPQGQGDQPQHF. The CDR3 DNA is TGCGCCAGCAGCCCTCAGGGCCAGGGGGATCAGCCCCAGCATTTT.

The chain combines TRBV2 with TRBJ2-1; 9 nucleotides match TRBD1. V lost 8 bases, J lost 1 base, and 6 bases stayed unmatched. This CDR3 spans 15 amino acids. Germline V gives CDR1 SNHLY, CDR2 FYNNEI. CDR3 nucleotide sequence: TGTGCCAGCCAGCCCGGGACAGGGTCCTACAATGAGCAGTTCTTC. It specifies CASQPGTGSYNEQFF.

This clone was counted only a few times. J is TRBJ2-5 and V is TRBV5-1; D possibly corresponds to TRBD1 (6 bases). The CDR3 has 13 residues. Germline assignment: CDR1 SGHRS and CDR2 YFSETQ. V lost 6 bases and J lost 2, with 11 bases in between. CDR3 nucleotides: TGCGCCAGCAACGACAGGAATCAAGAGACCCAGTACTTC. Translated: CASNDRNQETQYF.

This clone was seen more than once but under ten times. V usage is TRBV5-4 and J usage is TRBJ1-2; 7 bases align to TRBD1. CDR3 size: 13 residues. Germline V CDR1 and CDR2: SGHNT, YYREEE (reference sequence). Trimming took 3 bases from V and 10 from J; bases not matched to a gene: 9. CDR3 coding DNA: TGTGCCAGCAGCTCCCCCCGTGGACAGGACTACACCTTC. This sequence encodes CASSSPRGQDYTF.

This clone has a handful of counts. The chain has TRBV2 and TRBJ2-1, with TRBD2 identical over 10 bases. Trimming at V came to 6 bases and at J to 5 bases, leaving 7 bases not matched to a gene. CDR1 and CDR2 (germline): SNHLY, FYNNEI. CDR3 length: 15 amino acids. Here the CDR3 DNA reads TGTGCCAGCAGCCCCGGGACTAGCGACCACAATGAGCAGTTCTTC. Amino acids: CASSPGTSDHNEQFF.

The chain's CDR3 is CASGLVPGQGTETQYF. CDR3 nucleotides: TGTGCTAGTGGTTTGGTCCCGGGACAGGGGACAGAGACCCAGTACTTC. The chain couples TRBV12-5 to TRBJ2-5, with TRBD1 matching over 10 bases. Germline CDR1 and CDR2: LGHNT and FRNRAP. The V segment lost 0 bases and the J segment 4 bases; nucleotides outside the gene matches: 5. CDR3 length equals 16 residues.

On this clone: This same CDR3 is encoded by further DNA sequences in the sample. This sequence joins TRBV5-1 and TRBJ1-1, with 7 bases identical to TRBD1. The CDR3 has 14 residues. Germline V gene sequence: CDR1 SGHRS, CDR2 YFSETQ. V gave up 1 base and J gave up 1 base; unmatched junction bases: 1. The CDR3 spells CASSLTGENTEAFF. Here the CDR3 DNA reads TGCGCCAGCAGCTTGACAGGGGAGAACACTGAAGCTTTCTTT.

Regarding this clone: At the DNA level, this CDR3 is encoded by other sequences in the same sample as well. The V and J genes are TRBV5-4 and TRBJ2-3; D gene unclear. The V end lost 1 base, the J end lost 1 base, and 4 bases lay between the germline ends. CDR1 and CDR2 (germline): SGHNT, YYREEE (reference sequence). The CDR3 contains 13 residues. For the CDR3, the DNA is TGTGCCAGCAGCTTGAGCGGCACAGATACGCAGTATTTT. This codes for CASSLSGTDTQYF.

The chain joins TRBV11-2 to TRBJ2-5, with TRBD2 matching over 7 bases. Germline CDR1 is SGHAT and CDR2 is FQNNGV. J gave up 4 bases and V 2 bases, and 7 bases lay outside the gene matches. The CDR3 has 15 residues. The CDR3 spells CASSLRRGRGETQYF. CDR3 DNA sequence: TGTGCCAGCAGCTTAAGGCGGGGGAGGGGAGAGACCCAGTACTTC.

This clone came up a few times. V usage is TRBV18 and J usage is TRBJ1-1; 8 positions agree with TRBD1. This CDR3 is built from 13 residues. CDR1 is KGHSH, CDR2 LQKENI, per germline. V was pared by 6 bases and J by 3 bases, with 3 bases of the junction left unmatched. The CDR3 is CASSADRDTEAFF. CDR3 in DNA: TGTGCCAGCTCCGCGGACAGGGACACTGAAGCTTTCTTT.

The rearrangement links TRBV7-9 to TRBJ1-4; the D is unclear. The CDR3 has 17 residues. V lost 2 bases to trimming and J lost 3 bases, with 16 bases between them. Germline CDR1 reads SEHNR; CDR2 reads FQNEAQ (reference sequence). The CDR3 DNA sequence: TGTGCCAGCAGCTTAACCCGCCCGGGGATGTCTAATGAAAAACTGTTTTTT. Translated, it gives CASSLTRPGMSNEKLFF.

The chain has TRBV29-1 and TRBJ2-7; TRBD1 matches at 8 bases. Germline loops: CDR1 SQVTM, CDR2 ANQGSEA. The CDR3 has 14 amino acids. The V gene end was trimmed by 1 base and the J gene end by 12 bases; junction bases not matched to a gene: 14. The CDR3 here is CSVEGVTGATTRYF. The CDR3 DNA follows: TGCAGCGTTGAAGGCGTGACAGGGGCTACAACCCGGTACTTC.

This clone was seen a handful of times. The chain carries TRBV6-5 and TRBJ1-1, with 7 positions matching TRBD1. V lost 8 bases and J lost 4; bases outside the gene matches: 4. The CDR3 is 12 residues long. Germline CDR1 MNHEY, CDR2 SVGAGI. CDR3 amino acids: CASGDRGTEAFF. The CDR3 DNA is TGTGCCAGCGGGGACAGAGGCACTGAAGCTTTCTTT.

The V and J genes are TRBV10-3 and TRBJ1-5; D perhaps matches TRBD1 (6 bases). V shed 6 bases and J shed 4 bases, with 13 bases lying between them. The length of the CDR3 is 14 residues. Germline CDR1 is ENHRY and CDR2 is SYGVKD. CDR3 sequence: CAIRQGEGNQPQHF. CDR3 DNA: TGTGCCATCAGACAGGGTGAAGGGAATCAGCCCCAGCATTTT.

This clone was detected only a few times. The V and J genes are TRBV4-1 and TRBJ1-1; the D is unclear. Germline V CDR1 and CDR2: MGHRA, YSYEKL. The CDR3 runs 15 residues. Trimming removed 0 bases from V and 1 base from J, with 9 bases in between. CDR3 sequence: CASSQDSGRNTEAFF. The CDR3 coding sequence is TGCGCCAGCAGCCAAGATAGCGGCAGGAACACTGAAGCTTTCTTT.

The chain employs TRBV15 and TRBJ1-4; D is possibly TRBD1 (5 bases). Germline V lookup: CDR1 LNHNV, CDR2 YYDKDF (reference sequence). CDR3 size: 14 residues. V lost 1 base to trimming and J lost 8 bases, with 11 bases between them. DNA of the CDR3: TGTGCCACCAGCAGAGTAGGGGTTGGCGAAAAACTGTTTTTT. Its protein is CATSRVGVGEKLFF.

DNA for the CDR3: TGTGCCAGCAGCCGGACATTAGCGGCCAACGTCCTGACTTTC. Protein sequence: CASSRTLAANVLTF. The chain links TRBV7-9 to TRBJ2-6; possibly TRBD1 for D (5 bases). The germline gives CDR1 SEHNR, CDR2 FQNEAQ (reference sequence). The germline V and J ends were trimmed by 5 bases and 6 bases, with 11 bases remaining between them. This CDR3 is 14 amino acids long.

The J gene is TRBJ2-7, the V gene TRBV19, with 7 bases identical to TRBD1. The CDR3 consists of 15 residues. The ends lost 7 bases at V and 0 bases at J; junction bases unmatched: 9. Germline CDR1 and CDR2: LNHDA and SQIVND (reference sequence). CDR3 in DNA: TGTGCCAGTACCCGGACAGGTTCTAGCTCCTACGAGCAGTACTTC. This translates into CASTRTGSSSYEQYF.

The DNA for the CDR3 is TGTGCCAGCAGTCTCCGGGACACCCGCTACAATGAGCAGTTCTTC. Its translation is CASSLRDTRYNEQFF. The chain couples TRBV6-6 to TRBJ2-1, with a possible D match to TRBD1 (6 bases). Germline CDR1 MNHNY, CDR2 SVGAGI (reference sequence). CDR3 size: 15 residues. The V end was cut by 5 bases, the J end by 3 bases, with 14 bases between.

This clone has only a few counts. The V and J genes are TRBV7-2 and TRBJ2-7, with 7 bases aligning to TRBD1. J was trimmed by 3 bases and V by 1 base; bases with no gene match: 0. The CDR3 covers 13 residues. Germline V gene sequence: CDR1 SGHTA, CDR2 FQGNSA. The CDR3 region has the DNA TGTGCCAGCAGCTTAGGGACAGGCTACGAGCAGTACTTC. Translated, it gives CASSLGTGYEQYF.